This T cell receptor beta chain was obtained from a study of shared clonotypes between healthy human individuals. Over several immunoSEQ plates, each subset's genomic DNA was distributed in even portions. TCRdb keeps only in-frame clones here, not all; method: immunoSEQ multiplex PCR. The data show about 2.3 million clones, about 90% seen once. The source of this sequence is a man aged 18-30 years in good health. Some clones in this sample may be carry-over from other donors' samples. Source material: naive CD4+ T cells from PBMCs. Subset noted: CD45RA+ positively selected.

CDR3 DNA sequence: TGTGCCAGCAGCTTAACCAACGGGCAGGGGGCAAATGGCTACACCTTC. Its translation: CASSLTNGQGANGYTF. The chain employs TRBV7-3 and TRBJ1-2; 8 positions agree with TRBD1. Germline loops: CDR1 SGHTA, CDR2 FQGTGA. The CDR3 runs 16 residues. V lost 0 bases, J lost 6 bases, and 9 bases stayed unmatched.